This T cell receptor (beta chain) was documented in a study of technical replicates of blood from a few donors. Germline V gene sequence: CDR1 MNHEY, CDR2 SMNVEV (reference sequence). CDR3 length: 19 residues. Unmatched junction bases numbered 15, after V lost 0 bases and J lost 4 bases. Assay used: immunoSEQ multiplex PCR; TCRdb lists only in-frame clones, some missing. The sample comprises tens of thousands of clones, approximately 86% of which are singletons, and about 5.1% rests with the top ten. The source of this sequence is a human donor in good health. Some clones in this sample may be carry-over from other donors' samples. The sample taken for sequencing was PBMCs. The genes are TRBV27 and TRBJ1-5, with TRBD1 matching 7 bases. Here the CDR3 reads CASSLSITAGGVRNQPQHF. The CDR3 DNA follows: TGTGCCAGCAGTTTATCGATCACGGCAGGGGGAGTAAGGAATCAGCCCCAGCATTTT.